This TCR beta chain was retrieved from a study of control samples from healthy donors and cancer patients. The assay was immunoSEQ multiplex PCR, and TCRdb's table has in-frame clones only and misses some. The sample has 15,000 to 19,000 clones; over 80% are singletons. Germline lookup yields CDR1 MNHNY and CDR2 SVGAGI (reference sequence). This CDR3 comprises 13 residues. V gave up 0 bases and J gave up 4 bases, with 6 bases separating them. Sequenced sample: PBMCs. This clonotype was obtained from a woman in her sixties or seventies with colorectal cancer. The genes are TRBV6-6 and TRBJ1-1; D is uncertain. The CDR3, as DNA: TGTGCCAGCAGTTACTCTGAAGGCACTGAAGCTTTCTTT. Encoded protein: CASSYSEGTEAFF.